Presented here are 18 T cell receptor beta chains from one specimen sequenced in a study of T cell repertoires in cytomegalovirus infection. TCRdb itself ran the reads through MiXCR, one entry per CDR3 protein. The sample comprises approximately 100,000 distinct CDR3 sequences, about 25% of which are singletons, and about two fifths rests with the top ten. The material sequenced was CD8+ T cells from PBMCs. The receptors were gathered from a human donor in good health (CMV status not recorded). Some clones in this sample may be carry-over from other donors' samples.

The chain employs TRBV19 and TRBJ2-7; 13 nucleotides align to TRBD2. This CDR3 has 14 residues. Germline V CDR1 and CDR2: LNHDA, SQIVND (reference sequence). V was clipped by 6 bases and J by 5 bases; unmatched bases: 4. The CDR3 is CASRGLAGANEQYF. The CDR3 DNA reads as TGTGCCAGTAGAGGACTAGCGGGGGCCAACGAGCAGTACTTC.

At least ten counts were recorded for this clonotype. This chain links TRBV7-2 with TRBJ2-2; D unresolved. The CDR3 extends over 12 amino acids. The V and J ends lost 7 bases and 2 bases respectively, with 5 bases between them. Per the germline V gene, CDR1 is SGHTA and CDR2 is FQGNSA. CDR3 in DNA: TGTGCCAGCACCCCAAACACCGGGGAGCTGTTTTTT. Its translation: CASTPNTGELFF.

This clonotype was recorded at least ten times. DNA of the CDR3: TGTGCCAGCAGGAACAGCGGGGGGGAGTACAATGAGCAGTTCTTC. Its translation: CASRNSGGEYNEQFF. J is TRBJ2-1 and V is TRBV28, with TRBD2 identical over 10 bases. CDR3 length: 15 amino acids. Trimming took 6 bases from V and 4 from J; bases not matched to a gene: 6. From germline, CDR1 is MDHEN and CDR2 SYDVKM. The whole variable domain, remainder taken from reference TRBV28 and TRBJ2-1, is DVKVTQSSRYLVKRTGEKVFLECVQDMDHENMFWYRQDPGLGLRLIYFSYDVKMKEKGDIPEGYSVSREKKERFSLILESASTNQTSMYLCASRNSGGEYNEQFFGPGTRLTVL.

To note about this clonotype: One base away lies a much larger clone, so this may be a sequencing read error. The V gene is TRBV7-6, the J gene TRBJ2-7; D ambiguous. The CDR3 runs 13 residues. Germline loops: CDR1 SGHVS, CDR2 FNYEAQ. The germline V and J ends were trimmed by 4 bases and 0 bases, with 7 bases remaining between them. CDR3 in amino acids: CASSSRSSYEQYF. In nucleotides, the CDR3 is TGTGCCAGCAGCTCGAGGAGCTCCTACGAGCAGTACTTC.

In its sample, this clonotype was seen a few times. CDR3 protein: CASLRDRGLPGELFF. Written as DNA, the CDR3 is TGTGCCAGTTTGCGGGACAGGGGGCTTCCCGGGGAGCTGTTTTTT. The rearrangement links TRBV19 to TRBJ2-2, with 12 positions matching TRBD1. V lost 8 bases to trimming and J lost 6 bases; unmatched junction nucleotides: 7. Germline V lookup: CDR1 LNHDA, CDR2 SQIVND (reference sequence). This CDR3 region has 15 residues.

In this sample, this clonotype turned up once. V and J are TRBV20-1 and TRBJ2-3; D may be TRBD2 (5 bases). This CDR3 contains 15 residues. The germline CDR1 and CDR2 sequences are DFQATT and SNEGSKA (reference sequence). Trimming took off 5 bases at V and 4 bases at J, with 19 bases between the two ends. Here the CDR3 reads CSAQRTRWLSDTQYF. CDR3 nucleotides: TGCAGTGCTCAAAGGACTCGTTGGCTTTCAGATACGCAGTATTTT.

This clonotype appeared many times. The CDR3 nucleotides are TGTGCCAGCAGCTTGGCCCTCGGGGGCTCCTACAATGAGCAGTTCTTC. Translating gives CASSLALGGSYNEQFF. The chain couples TRBV5-6 to TRBJ2-1; maybe TRBD2 (6 bases). Trimming left V 0 bases short and J 0 bases short, with 10 bases between. Germline CDR1 and CDR2: SGHDT and YYEEEE. The CDR3 loop spans 16 amino acids.

The chain links TRBV20-1 to TRBJ2-7; D tentatively reads TRBD1 or TRBD2 (5 bases each). Germline values: CDR1 DFQATT, CDR2 SNEGSKA (reference sequence). V was trimmed by 3 bases and J by 2 bases, leaving 14 bases between them. CDR3 length: 14 residues. The CDR3 bases are TGCAGTGCTAGGGGGGAAGGGGAAGCCTACGAGCAGTACTTC. As protein: CSARGEGEAYEQYF.

The CDR3 DNA is TGTGCCAGCAGCTTGGCGCCCGGACTAGCGGTTACCGGGGAGCTGTTTTTT. This codes for CASSLAPGLAVTGELFF. The chain has TRBV5-6 and TRBJ2-2; 10 positions agree with TRBD2. Germline assignment: CDR1 SGHDT and CDR2 YYEEEE. The CDR3 length is 17 residues. Losses at the gene ends were 0 bases for V and 5 bases for J; bases not matched to a gene: 7. Supplemented by reference TRBV5-6 and TRBJ2-2, the full variable domain reads DAGVTQSPTHLIKTRGQQVTLRCSPKSGHDTVSWYQQALGQGPQFIFQYYEEEERQRGNFPDRFSGHQFPNYSSELNVNALLLGDSALYLCASSLAPGLAVTGELFFGEGSRLTVL.

The chain recombines TRBV5-6 with TRBJ1-4, with TRBD1 as a possible D gene (5 bases). Trimming took 4 bases from V and 8 from J, leaving 15 bases between them. Germline V gene data show CDR1 as SGHDT and CDR2 as YYEEEE. CDR3 size: 14 residues. Here the CDR3 reads CASSQTDSDEKLFF. Here the CDR3 DNA reads TGTGCCAGCAGCCAGACAGACTCGGACGAAAAACTGTTTTTT.

This clonotype was counted a few times. This chain links TRBV4-1 with TRBJ2-1; 8 nucleotides line up with TRBD2. Trimming cost V 0 bases and J 4 bases; bases outside gene matches: 5. The CDR3 is made up of 16 amino acids. CDR1 is MGHRA and CDR2 is YSYEKL in the germline V gene. Here the CDR3 DNA reads TGCGCCAGCAGCCAAGAATACGGGGGGGGTTACAATGAGCAGTTCTTC. It yields the protein CASSQEYGGGYNEQFF.

This clonotype appeared a few times. The genes are TRBV23-1 and TRBJ2-5, with D perhaps TRBD1 (5 bases). TRBV23-1 is assigned to the ORF class and has an uncertain function. Trimming removed 7 bases from V and 5 bases from J, with 23 bases in between. The CDR3 is made up of 16 amino acids. The CDR3 DNA follows: TGCGCCAGCACACGATCCCCGGCCCCAGGGTTGGAGACCCAGTACTTC. Its translation: CASTRSPAPGLETQYF.

V and J are TRBV7-2 and TRBJ2-1, with 12 nucleotides matching TRBD2. Germline assignment: CDR1 SGHTA and CDR2 FQGNSA. The CDR3 sequence is 18 residues long. V lost 1 base, J lost 7 bases, and 11 bases stayed unmatched. This CDR3 is CASSLGSATSGGGNEQFF. The CDR3 DNA reads as TGTGCCAGCAGCTTAGGAAGTGCGACTAGCGGGGGTGGGAATGAGCAGTTCTTC.

This clonotype has at least ten counts. The chain has TRBV7-6 and TRBJ2-3; D is perhaps TRBD1 or TRBD2 (5 bases each). The CDR3 is 15 amino acids. Looked up from germline, CDR1 is SGHVS and CDR2 is FNYEAQ. With 0 bases removed from V and 1 base from J, the gap between germline ends came to 8 bases. This chain's CDR3 is CASSLAGDGTDTQYF. The CDR3 nucleotides are TGTGCCAGCAGCTTAGCGGGGGACGGCACAGATACGCAGTATTTT.

This clonotype was seen only a few times. This chain connects TRBV7-2 to TRBJ2-3; no clear D. CDR3 length: 13 amino acids. V was trimmed by 5 bases and J by 5 bases, leaving 11 bases between them. CDR1 is SGHTA, CDR2 FQGNSA, per germline. The CDR3 DNA sequence: TGTGCCAGCAGCACCGTGGGGAAAGATACGCAGTATTTT. Residues: CASSTVGKDTQYF.

The J gene is TRBJ2-7, the V gene TRBV20-1, with 7 bases identical to TRBD2. CDR1 DFQATT and CDR2 SNEGSKA come from the germline V gene (reference sequence). CDR3 length: 13 residues. V shed 5 bases and J 3 bases; nucleotides not matched to a gene: 7. The CDR3 DNA follows: TGCAGTGCTGTAGGACTAGGGGTCTACGAGCAGTACTTC. This sequence encodes CSAVGLGVYEQYF.

This clonotype was found a few times. The chain employs TRBV11-2 and TRBJ2-1; 11 bases fit TRBD2. V gave up 6 bases and J gave up 5 bases; unmatched junction bases: 6. The CDR3 has 15 amino acids. CDR1 SGHAT and CDR2 FQNNGV come from the germline V gene. The CDR3 DNA sequence: TGTGCCAGCAGATCCGGGACTAGCGGTAACAATGAGCAGTTCTTC. Translating gives CASRSGTSGNNEQFF. Drawing the rest from reference TRBV11-2 and TRBJ2-1, the complete variable domain is EAGVAQSPRYKIIEKRQSVAFWCNPISGHATLYWYQQILGQGPKLLIQFQNNGVVDDSQLPKDRFSAERLKGVDSTLKIQPAKLEDSAVYLCASRSGTSGNNEQFFGPGTRLTVL.

This clonotype came up many times. V is TRBV7-8 and J is TRBJ2-5; D is possibly TRBD1 (6 bases). Germline CDR1 is SGHVS and CDR2 is FQNEAQ. The CDR3 length is 13 residues. The V gene lost 3 bases and the J gene lost 4 bases, with 9 bases spanning the gap. CDR3: CASSFRGGETQYF. The DNA of the CDR3 is TGTGCCAGCAGCTTCAGGGGTGGAGAGACCCAGTACTTC.